These T cell receptor beta chains were read from a single sample in a study of blood T cell repertoires in COVID-19. Profiling relied on immunoSEQ multiplex PCR, and the TCRdb table lists in-frame clones only, not all of them. This table holds about 77,000 clones, around three quarters found once. The specimen was peripheral blood. The source is an older woman with acute or convalescent COVID-19. The CDR3 runs from the conserved cysteine through the conserved F or W. Each record gives: J gene, clone size, V gene, CDR3 protein. Clone size, where shown, is once, few, many, or a class for clones that have expanded.

TRBJ2-1 few TRBV10-2 CASSGGGLAGHNEQFF
TRBJ1-2 NA TRBV7-2 CASSLVQGGANYGYTF
TRBJ1-5 NA TRBV7-9 CASSLGTDQPQHF
TRBJ2-2 NA TRBV11-2 CASSLSRGPNTGELFF
TRBJ1-4 NA TRBV27 CASSFGTREKLFF
TRBJ1-1 few TRBV10-3 CAIRNITEAFF
TRBJ2-2 once TRBV7-2 CASSFSRNTGELFF
TRBJ2-4 once TRBV13 CASSSSGVGNIQYF
TRBJ1-6 NA TRBV7-3 CASSEGQGVSPLHF
TRBJ1-2 NA TRBV7-9 CASSPGQLYGYTF
TRBJ2-3 once TRBV6-5 CASNGGPSTDTQYF
TRBJ2-1 NA TRBV7-2 CASSPTGVSGNEQFF
TRBJ2-4 NA TRBV9 CASSVSEGFQNIQYF
TRBJ2-1 NA TRBV7-8 CASSSHGQGNNEQFF
TRBJ1-1 NA TRBV6-1 CASSADRRNRVTEAFF
TRBJ2-5 once TRBV27 CASSWTSGVGETQYF
TRBJ2-3 NA TRBV5-4 CASSLMGTGYTDTQYF
TRBJ1-6 NA TRBV19 CASSTSGGNSPLHF
TRBJ2-3 NA TRBV12-3/TRBV12-4 CASETGGTDTQYF
TRBJ2-7 NA TRBV4-3 CASSQGYGTSLEQYF
TRBJ1-6 NA TRBV6-6 CASSGSWAADPFNSPLHF
TRBJ1-1 NA TRBV11-3 CASSLGGGNTEAFF
TRBJ1-1 once TRBV12-5 CASGLVARGRPEAFF
TRBJ2-2 NA TRBV7-3 CASSFGGRSPGELFF
TRBJ2-1 NA TRBV7-3 CASSSEPGLNLFF
TRBJ2-3 NA TRBV9 CASSLSPGGSTDTQYF
TRBJ2-1 NA TRBV24-1 CATSDRQDNEQFF
TRBJ2-5 NA TRBV6-6 CASSYDRGAETQYF
TRBJ2-3 few TRBV7-9 CASSAERGGHSTDTQYF
TRBJ1-4 NA TRBV6-5 CAIISNGYREKLFF
TRBJ1-5 NA TRBV7-8 CASSQQQGWEQPQHF
TRBJ1-1 few TRBV7-3 CASSSDSNTEAFF
TRBJ2-4 NA TRBV19 CASSNPGDKNIQYF
TRBJ2-3 NA TRBV4-1 CASSQVRGDFDTQYF
TRBJ2-7 NA TRBV15 CATSRDWVDRTEEEQYF